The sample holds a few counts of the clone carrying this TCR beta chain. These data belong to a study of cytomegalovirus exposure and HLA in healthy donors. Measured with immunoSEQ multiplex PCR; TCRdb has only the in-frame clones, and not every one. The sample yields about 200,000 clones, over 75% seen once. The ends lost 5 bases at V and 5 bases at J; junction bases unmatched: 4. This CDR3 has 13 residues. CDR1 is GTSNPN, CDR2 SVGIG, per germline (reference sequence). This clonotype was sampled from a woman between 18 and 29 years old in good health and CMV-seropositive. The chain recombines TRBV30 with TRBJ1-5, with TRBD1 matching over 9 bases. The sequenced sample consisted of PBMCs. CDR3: CAWGTGPDQPQHF. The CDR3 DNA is TGTGCCTGGGGGACAGGGCCAGATCAGCCCCAGCATTTT.